This is a list of T cell receptor beta chains from one sample in a study of OX40 agonist ivuxolimab in advanced cancers. Clones were sequenced by immunoSEQ multiplex PCR, and TCRdb holds only the in-frame ones, with some missing. The table lists about 67,000 clones, roughly 84% of them singletons. The source material was CD4+ or CD8+ T cells sorted from blood, sampled in a trial of the OX40 agonist ivuxolimab. The receptor source for this set is an adult with an advanced solid tumor such as melanoma, head and neck, liver or kidney cancer. The CDR3 runs from the conserved cysteine through the conserved F or W. The order of the fields is J gene, clone size, V gene, D gene, CDR3 DNA, CDR3 protein. A D gene is named only where the DNA matches it firmly. For some rows the clone size is stated as once, few or many, or as a class when expanded; others skip it.

TRBJ2-1,.,TRBV19,TRBD2,TGTGCCAGTGAGGGACTAGCGGGAGGGCCATTCCCCAATGAGCAGTTCTTC,CASEGLAGGPFPNEQFF
TRBJ2-3,.,TRBV5-4,.,TGTGCCAGCAGCTTGGCCCGGGCCTCCGATACGCAGTATTTT,CASSLARASDTQYF
TRBJ2-7,.,TRBV11-2,TRBD1,TGTGCCAGCAGCTTAGACCTGGACAGGTCCCACGAGCAGTACTTC,CASSLDLDRSHEQYF
TRBJ2-2,.,TRBV19,.,TGTGCCAGTACCATGAGGCAGGGGAACACCGGGGAGCTGTTTTTT,CASTMRQGNTGELFF
TRBJ2-3,once,TRBV10-2,TRBD2,TGCGCCAGCAGACAATTCTGGACTAGCGGGACAACAGATACGCAGTATTTT,CASRQFWTSGTTDTQYF
TRBJ2-5,once,TRBV5-1,TRBD1,TGCGCCAGCAGTTTCGGGGACAGCTATGTCGGAGAGACCCAGTACTTC,CASSFGDSYVGETQYF
TRBJ1-1,.,TRBV28,.,TGTGCCAGCAGTTTGGGACAAATGAACACTGAAGCTTTCTTT,CASSLGQMNTEAFF
TRBJ2-3,once,TRBV10-3,.,TGTGCCATCAGTGAGGCCTTACAGGGGGGGTTGGCAGATACGCAGTATTTT,CAISEALQGGLADTQYF
TRBJ2-7,.,TRBV5-8,TRBD2,TGTGCCAGCAGCCCCGGACTAGCGGGAGACGAGCAGTACTTC,CASSPGLAGDEQYF
TRBJ1-1,.,TRBV5-4,.,TGTGCCAGCAGCTTGACCACCAAGACTGAAGCTTTCTTT,CASSLTTKTEAFF
TRBJ1-1,.,TRBV7-6,TRBD1,TGTGCCAGCAGCTTAGCGTTTTGGGGACAGGGGTTCAGTGAAGCTTTCTTT,CASSLAFWGQGFSEAFF
TRBJ2-5,.,TRBV28,.,TGTGCCAGCAGGACTCCCGGGGAGACCCAGTACTTC,CASRTPGETQYF
TRBJ1-5,.,TRBV7-9,.,TGTGCCAGCAGCCTAGACGGATACAATCAGCCCCAGCATTTT,CASSLDGYNQPQHF
TRBJ2-7,.,TRBV7-2,TRBD2,TGTGCCAGCAGCCCATGGGCGGGAGGCGCCTACGAGCAGTACTTC,CASSPWAGGAYEQYF
TRBJ1-5,few,TRBV28,.,TGTGCCAGCAGCCGGGGTCTCCCCAATCAGCCCCAGCATTTT,CASSRGLPNQPQHF